Here is one T cell receptor beta chain with its context. What it binds is not known. Clones were sequenced by immunoSEQ multiplex PCR, and TCRdb holds only the in-frame ones, with some missing. The repertoire includes 95,000 to 150,000 clones, about 89% of them detected once, and around 4% sits in the top ten. The data originate from a study of T cell responses to AZD1222 COVID-19 vaccine. Study details: Second doses at about 4 or about 12 weeks were pooled. Points from the study as a whole: Regions 160-218 and 743-854 held dominance among vaccine-associated CD4 TCRs, which spanned spike. At baseline, seropositivity was found in only a handful of AZD1222 recipients.

Germline V lookup: CDR1 SGDLS, CDR2 YYNGEE. The CDR3 length is 13 residues. Germline trimming cut 0 bases from V and 10 bases from J; bases unmatched to any gene: 1. This chain joins TRBV9 and TRBJ2-1; 10 bases match TRBD2. The sample was peripheral blood, taken on day 0 of AZD1222 vaccination. This TCR was recovered from an adult in good health. CDR3 nucleotides: TGTGCCAGCAGCGTAGCACTAGCGGGGGAGCAGTTCTTC. Translated: CASSVALAGEQFF.